Included here is one TCR beta chain sequence, with context. This entry comes from a study of blood T cell repertoires in COVID-19. Study as a whole: Samples came from the United States, Italy and Spain, spanning acute and convalescent COVID-19. T cells, B-cell-depleted T cells, or PBMCs provided the cDNA or gDNA that served as material.

V lost 8 bases, J lost 5 bases, and 18 bases lay in between. The CDR3 runs 14 residues. Germline values: CDR1 SNHLY, CDR2 FYNNEI. Repertoires were generated with immunoSEQ multiplex PCR, while TCRdb's copy carries only in-frame clones and drops some. The sample yields roughly 230,000 clones, about 83% seen once. The receptor was isolated from a man aged 35-49 years with active or convalescent COVID-19. The chain couples TRBV2 to TRBJ1-1; D is unresolved. The source material was peripheral blood. CDR3 residues: CASDTMGGVTEAFF. DNA for the CDR3: TGTGCCAGCGACACGATGGGAGGAGTGACTGAAGCTTTCTTT. Full variable domain (missing parts from reference TRBV2 and TRBJ1-1): EPEVTQTPSHQVTQMGQEVILRCVPISNHLYFYWYRQILGQKVEFLVSFYNNEISEKSEIFDDQFSVERPDGSNFTLKIRSTKLEDSAMYFCASDTMGGVTEAFFGQGTRLTVV.